This TCR beta chain is drawn from a study of T cells in Graves' hyperthyroidism and ophthalmopathy. Only a few counts were recorded for this clonotype. Researchers amplified the TCR beta CDR3 regions from RNA transcripts. Initially, a first-round RT-PCR of the TCR CDR3 employed the HTBI primer set. TCRdb itself ran the multiplex PCR reads through MiXCR, one entry per CDR3 protein. The data hold approximately 740,000 distinct CDR3 sequences, with roughly 15% observed a single time. Stable hyperthyroidism: no ophthalmopathy progression over 18 months of follow-up. Hyperthyroidism in the patients, aged 18 to 65, was newly diagnosed and under 2 months in duration. The authors obtained PBMCs from over 8.5 ml of fresh peripheral blood. Germline V gives CDR1 LNHDA, CDR2 SQIVND (reference sequence). V was shortened by 3 bases and J by 2 bases, with 7 bases between the two germline ends. The length of the CDR3 is 14 residues.

V and J are TRBV19 and TRBJ2-2; D ambiguous. Source material: blood. The origin of this receptor is a woman under 30 with Graves' hyperthyroidism. The CDR3 coding sequence is TGTGCCAGTAGTATGGGATCAAACACCGGGGAGCTGTTTTTT. Protein product: CASSMGSNTGELFF.